The source of this T cell receptor beta chain is a study of cytotoxic CD8 clonotypes in ibrutinib-treated CLL (dated by TCRdb to the early 2020s). For the study in its entirety: The cohort had 11 relapsed/refractory and more than 14 treatment-naive patients; fewer than 18 were IGHV unmutated. Responses were partial in approximately 24 patients and complete in 2; after median approximately 67 months follow-up, around 15 stayed in remission and about twelve progressed. Response samples were taken after a median of roughly 12 months on treatment, ranging from about 6 to 36 months. An average of roughly 250,000 productive templates and approximately 90,000 productive rearrangements was obtained per sample. Longitudinal samples were obtainable from about 30% of the 86 participants in the trial. Cryopreserved peripheral blood mononuclear cells were collected at three points: before therapy, at response, and at either sustained remission or disease progression.

According to the germline V gene (reference sequence), CDR1 reads MNHNY and CDR2 reads SVGAGI. Between the V and J ends, shortened by 6 bases and 0 bases respectively, the junction contains 8 bases. The cysteine opens and the phenylalanine closes a CDR3 of 13 amino acids. The retained sequence is limited to the CDR3, 39 bases, with the frame set at the first base. As for this clone: Its antigen is not yet known. No much larger clone exists at a distance of one base, and base qualities are not known.

Summary of the overall study and its limitations: Lymph node repertoires were not examined, and the timing of sampling was not matched between patients in sustained remission and those whose disease progressed. Clonality rose at ibrutinib response, remained stable during sustained remission, and dropped back toward baseline at progression. Public clonotypes were found to be uncommon and were observed to contract or remain stable during treatment; the increase in clonality was shown to reflect expansion of private clonotypes at ibrutinib response. Baseline clonality exceeded that of age-matched healthy donors and correlated strongly with circulating CD8+ T-cell counts.

The goal of deep resolution MiSeq sequencing was a depth between 1 in 1 million and 1 in 200,000 T cells, and coverage averaged 10x per clonotype. TCR beta libraries were generated with the immunoSEQ hsTCRB Kit. As for the original processing: Data were analyzed with ImmunoSEQ Data Assistant and ImmunoSEQ Analyzer, with V, D and J genes assigned per IMGT definitions. Clonality, with values ranging from 0 to 1, was calculated as one minus the normalized Shannon entropy of productive rearrangement frequencies. Only overrepresented clonotypes making up at least 0.05% of the repertoire of each patient were included in the public clonotype analysis. Roughly 13 age-matched healthy donor repertoires from immuneACCESS were used as controls for clonality. TCRdb's version of the immuneACCESS table is confined to in-frame rearrangements and falls short of the full clone set. An unresolved V gene accounts for under half of the shortfall where checked; the remainder is of unknown origin. V and J calls and clone size are copied from that table; D and trimming were computed from the DNA. Present in this sample are roughly 23,000 clones, 74% of which were seen just once. The ten most abundant clones make up 26% of the sample.

For TCR beta library preparation, 2 to 2.5 micrograms of genomic DNA were isolated from cryopreserved PBMCs. High-throughput TCR beta sequencing was performed on longitudinal blood samples from CLL patients receiving ibrutinib monotherapy. The patients were enrolled in a single-center, open-label phase 2 trial of ibrutinib monotherapy. The sample consisted of PBMCs, taken before ibrutinib treatment. The rearrangement joined TRBV6-6 to TRBJ2-5; the D gene cannot be named for sure. The receptor was isolated from a human donor with chronic lymphocytic leukemia. The DNA sequence is given as TGTGCCAGCAGCCACATCGACCAAGAGACCCAGTACTTC. The translation is CASSHIDQETQYF.